A single sample gave rise to the 32 T cell receptor beta chains below, sequenced in a study of blood T cell repertoires in COVID-19. Produced via immunoSEQ multiplex PCR; TCRdb's table is partial and in-frame only. The data contain under 150,000 clones, roughly 90% of them singletons. The sequenced sample consisted of peripheral blood. These receptors all stem from a human donor in a cohort sampled during active COVID-19.

This clone was observed a few times. The chain carries TRBV6-2 or TRBV6-3 and TRBJ2-5, with 8 bases fitting TRBD2. CDR3 length: 15 amino acids. CDR1 and CDR2 (germline): MNHEY, SVGEGT. Trimming removed 7 bases from V and 1 base from J; junction bases left unmatched: 8. CDR3 nucleotides: TGTGCCAGCACCCCGCGGGGGGTCCCCCAAGAGACCCAGTACTTC. Protein product: CASTPRGVPQETQYF.

This chain connects TRBV6-5 to TRBJ2-5, with D hard to call. Germline values: CDR1 MNHEY, CDR2 SVGAGI. The V gene lost 7 bases and the J gene lost 5 bases, with 14 bases spanning the gap. The CDR3 covers 13 residues. The CDR3 sequence: CASTQMWPETQYF. In nucleotides, the CDR3 is TGTGCCAGCACCCAGATGTGGCCCGAGACCCAGTACTTC.

A single count supports this clone. V and J are TRBV27 and TRBJ1-1; 7 nucleotides line up with TRBD1. CDR1 is MNHEY and CDR2 is SMNVEV in the germline V gene (reference sequence). Losses at the gene ends were 4 bases for V and 1 base for J; bases not matched to a gene: 6. The CDR3 sequence is 15 residues long. The CDR3 here is CASSSNRGPNTEAFF. The CDR3 DNA sequence: TGTGCCAGCAGTTCAAACAGGGGCCCGAACACTGAAGCTTTCTTT.

The J gene is TRBJ2-3, the V gene TRBV11-2; 7 nucleotides match TRBD1. The CDR3 has 19 amino acids. The germline V gene has CDR1 SGHAT and CDR2 FQNNGV. Unmatched junction bases numbered 18, after V lost 1 base and J lost 5 bases. The CDR3 sequence is CASSLAEDRFPRVGDTQYF. The CDR3 coding sequence is TGTGCCAGCAGCTTAGCCGAGGACAGGTTCCCTAGAGTGGGAGATACGCAGTATTTT.

This chain joins TRBV7-2 and TRBJ1-2; maybe TRBD1 (5 bases). The V end lost 7 bases, the J end lost 8 bases, and 23 bases lay between the germline ends. The germline gives CDR1 SGHTA, CDR2 FQGNSA. There are 15 residues in the CDR3. The CDR3 spells CASIPDILRKGGYTF. CDR3 bases: TGTGCCAGCATCCCGGACATCCTCCGGAAGGGGGGCTACACCTTC.

V is TRBV28 and J is TRBJ1-1, with D hard to call. The CDR3 runs to 15 residues. Looked up from germline, CDR1 is MDHEN and CDR2 is SYDVKM. Trimming removed 2 bases at V and 4 bases at J, with 14 bases between. Here the CDR3 reads CASSLRVGLGTEAFF. The CDR3 DNA sequence: TGTGCCAGCAGTTTACGGGTAGGTCTGGGCACTGAAGCTTTCTTT.

The chain has TRBV5-5 and TRBJ2-1; 14 positions agree with TRBD2. V shed 4 bases and J 11 bases; nucleotides not matched to a gene: 5. This CDR3 contains 14 residues. The germline V gene has CDR1 SGHKS and CDR2 YYEKEE (reference sequence). In DNA form, the CDR3 reads TGTGCCAGCAGCCTGACTAGCGGGAGGGTTAAGCAGTTCTTC. It specifies CASSLTSGRVKQFF.

The chain carries TRBV6-5 and TRBJ1-5; a possible D gene is TRBD1 (6 bases). This CDR3 has 15 residues. V gave up 3 bases and J gave up 7 bases, with 16 bases separating them. The germline V gene encodes CDR1 MNHEY and CDR2 SVGAGI. The CDR3 sequence is CASSYSGTFNQPQHF. The CDR3 DNA reads as TGTGCCAGCAGTTATTCCGGGACATTTAACCAGCCCCAGCATTTT.

This clone was recorded a few times. The rearrangement joins TRBV6-4 to TRBJ1-2, with D possibly TRBD1 on 5 matching bases. Germline CDR1 reads MRHNA; CDR2 reads SNTAGT. Trimming left V 6 bases short and J 5 bases short, with 19 bases between. The CDR3 runs 15 residues. As DNA, the CDR3 is TGTGCCAGCAGGGCGGAGGGCTTTGGGGCTTATGGCTACACCTTC. Translation: CASRAEGFGAYGYTF.

Only one count was recorded for this clone. The chain joins TRBV9 to TRBJ2-6; 10 positions agree with TRBD1. V trimming: 3 bases; J trimming: 2 bases; junction bases outside the gene matches: 5. Germline CDR1 reads SGDLS; CDR2 reads YYNGEE. The CDR3 loop spans 17 amino acids. The CDR3 sequence: CASSDRQGAAGANVLTF. The CDR3 nucleotides are TGTGCCAGCAGCGACCGACAGGGGGCGGCTGGGGCCAACGTCCTGACTTTC. The full variable domain, completed using reference TRBV9 and TRBJ2-6, is DSGVTQTPKHLITATGQRVTLRCSPRSGDLSVYWYQQSLDQGLQFLIQYYNGEERAKGNILERFSAQQFPDLHSELNLSSLELGDSALYFCASSDRQGAAGANVLTFGAGSRLTVL.

This sequence joins TRBV4-3 and TRBJ2-1, with D possibly TRBD2 on 6 matching bases. Germline V gene lookup returns CDR1 LGHNA and CDR2 YSLEER. V shed 0 bases and J shed 0 bases, with 15 bases lying between them. The CDR3 totals 18 residues. The CDR3 loop reads CASSQDPPRGDSYNEQFF. CDR3 nucleotides: TGCGCCAGCAGCCAAGACCCACCCCGCGGGGACTCCTACAATGAGCAGTTCTTC.

The chain carries TRBV5-1 and TRBJ2-3; TRBD2 matches at 7 bases. The CDR3 extends over 18 amino acids. The V segment lost 0 bases and the J segment 1 base; nucleotides outside the gene matches: 11. Germline lookup yields CDR1 SGHRS and CDR2 YFSETQ. The CDR3 loop reads CASSLAGGRNSGTDTQYF. The CDR3 DNA follows: TGCGCCAGCAGCTTGGCTGGCGGGAGAAATTCGGGCACAGATACGCAGTATTTT.

The chain joins TRBV5-8 to TRBJ2-5; 8 bases are shared with TRBD2. V shed 0 bases and J 1 base; nucleotides not matched to a gene: 14. This CDR3 region has 19 residues. CDR1 and CDR2 (germline): SGHTS, YDEGEE. DNA of the CDR3: TGTGCCAGCAGCTTGGGGACTGGGCTAGCGGGCCAATTCCAAGAGACCCAGTACTTC. It yields the protein CASSLGTGLAGQFQETQYF.

This chain's CDR3 is CASRSGTSRPYGYTF. CDR3 in DNA: TGTGCCAGCAGATCCGGGACATCCAGACCTTATGGCTACACCTTC. The genes are TRBV11-2 and TRBJ1-2; possibly TRBD1 for D (6 bases). Trimming pared 6 bases from V and 5 bases from J, leaving 19 bases between. There are 15 residues in the CDR3. Per germline, CDR1 SGHAT and CDR2 FQNNGV.

The rearrangement links TRBV25-1 to TRBJ2-1; 10 nucleotides align to TRBD2. Per the germline V gene, CDR1 is MGHDK and CDR2 is SYGVNS. V lost 4 bases, J lost 4 bases, and 7 bases stayed unmatched. This CDR3 region has 16 residues. The CDR3 is CASSGGLAKGYNEQFF. DNA for the CDR3: TGTGCCAGCAGTGGGGGACTAGCGAAGGGTTACAATGAGCAGTTCTTC.

The J gene is TRBJ2-4, the V gene TRBV7-2, with 9 bases matching TRBD1. CDR1 is SGHTA and CDR2 is FQGNSA in the germline V gene. This CDR3 comprises 14 residues. V lost 5 bases, J lost 6 bases, and 5 bases stayed unmatched. CDR3 coding DNA: TGTGCCAGCAGCACGCCGGGACAGGGAAACATTCAGTACTTC. Translation gives CASSTPGQGNIQYF.

The rearrangement links TRBV13 to TRBJ2-5, with a weak D call TRBD2 (6 bases). The length of the CDR3 is 15 residues. Between the trimmed V and J ends, which lost 4 bases and 1 base, there was a span of 13 bases. CDR1 PRHDT and CDR2 FYEKMQ come from the germline V gene (reference sequence). CDR3 sequence (DNA): TGTGCCAGCAGCTCCGGCCACGGGGGCCAAGAGACCCAGTACTTC. Encoded protein: CASSSGHGGQETQYF.

This clone turned up a few times. The V call is TRBV18, the J call TRBJ2-2; D may be TRBD2 (5 bases). V lost 3 bases and J 4 bases, leaving 6 bases between the germline ends. The CDR3 is made up of 13 amino acids. Germline V gene lookup returns CDR1 KGHSH and CDR2 LQKENI. Here the CDR3 DNA reads TGTGCCAGCTCACCCCGGGGCACCGGGGAGCTGTTTTTT. Translating gives CASSPRGTGELFF.

The gene calls are TRBV11-2 and TRBJ2-3, with 12 bases matching TRBD2. CDR3 length: 17 amino acids. In germline, CDR1 is SGHAT, CDR2 FQNNGV. Losses at the gene ends were 4 bases for V and 4 bases for J; bases not matched to a gene: 9. This CDR3 reads CASSSYPLAGGADTQYF. The CDR3 region has the DNA TGTGCCAGCAGCTCGTATCCACTAGCGGGAGGAGCAGATACGCAGTATTTT.

V is TRBV5-1 and J is TRBJ1-6, with D perhaps matching TRBD1 (5 bases). The CDR3 is 15 amino acids. In germline, CDR1 is SGHRS, CDR2 YFSETQ. V was shortened by 0 bases and J by 8 bases, with 12 bases between the two germline ends. The CDR3 DNA is TGCGCCAGCAGCTTGGCCGGGGGTAGGGATTCACCCCTCCACTTT. Translation: CASSLAGGRDSPLHF.

This chain connects TRBV19 to TRBJ2-1, with 7 bases identical to TRBD1. Germline CDR1 LNHDA, CDR2 SQIVND (reference sequence). After removal of 6 bases from V and 9 bases from J, the junction contained 8 bases not matched to a gene. The CDR3 sequence is 13 residues long. In DNA, the CDR3 is TGTGCCAGTAGAGGCAGGGGGTCGGGTGAGCAGTTCTTC. Residues: CASRGRGSGEQFF. Full variable domain (missing parts from reference TRBV19 and TRBJ2-1): DGGITQSPKYLFRKEGQNVTLSCEQNLNHDAMYWYRQDPGQGLRLIYYSQIVNDFQKGDIAEGYSVSREKKESFPLTVTSAQKNPTAFYLCASRGRGSGEQFFGPGTRLTVL.

The chain carries TRBV6-2 or TRBV6-3 and TRBJ2-1, with 11 bases fitting TRBD2. The CDR3 has 14 amino acids. Germline CDR1 MNHEY, CDR2 SVGEGT. With 2 bases clipped from V and 10 bases from J, the junction kept 4 bases outside the gene matches. The CDR3 DNA reads TGTGCCAGCAGTTACGGACTAGCGGGCCGCGAGCAGTTCTTC. It encodes CASSYGLAGREQFF.

The chain's CDR3 is CASSQDGGFGNQPQHF. CDR3 DNA: TGCGCCAGCAGCCAAGACGGGGGATTTGGCAATCAGCCCCAGCATTTT. This chain connects TRBV4-1 to TRBJ1-5; TRBD1 might be the D (5 bases). Per the germline V gene, CDR1 is MGHRA and CDR2 is YSYEKL. The CDR3 has 16 residues. V was cut by 0 bases and J by 2 bases, with 11 bases left in between.

V gene TRBV19 combines with J gene TRBJ2-2; 12 bases are a match to TRBD2. V shed 3 bases and J 3 bases; nucleotides not matched to a gene: 5. CDR1 LNHDA and CDR2 SQIVND come from the germline V gene (reference sequence). CDR3 length: 17 amino acids. As DNA, the CDR3 is TGTGCCAGTAGTATGTGGACTAGCGGGGCAGACACCGGGGAGCTGTTTTTT. Residues: CASSMWTSGADTGELFF.

This clone was counted between two and nine times. The V call is TRBV5-6, the J call TRBJ1-2; 7 bases line up with TRBD1. The CDR3 sequence is 17 residues long. Looked up from germline, CDR1 is SGHDT and CDR2 is YYEEEE. With V trimmed by 2 bases and J by 8 bases, 18 bases remained unmatched. CDR3 amino acids: CASSFVLNQRQGGGYTF. The DNA for the CDR3 is TGTGCCAGCAGCTTTGTCTTAAACCAACGACAGGGTGGCGGCTACACCTTC.

The V call is TRBV15, the J call TRBJ1-1; 10 bases are a match to TRBD1. V dropped 8 bases and J dropped 5; count of bases not matched to a gene: 14. Germline V lookup: CDR1 LNHNV, CDR2 YYDKDF (reference sequence). CDR3 length equals 16 residues. The CDR3 region has the DNA TGTGCCACCGGTTTGTCCGGGACAGGGGTCGGGACTGAAGCTTTCTTT. Translating gives CATGLSGTGVGTEAFF.

The genes are TRBV19 and TRBJ2-2; 8 positions agree with TRBD2. The V gene's germline CDR1 is LNHDA and CDR2 SQIVND (reference sequence). The CDR3 is 15 residues long. V lost 3 bases, J lost 5 bases, and 5 bases stayed unmatched. The DNA of the CDR3 is TGTGCCAGTAGTATCGGGACTAGATGGACCGGGGAGCTGTTTTTT. Its protein product is CASSIGTRWTGELFF.

This rearrangement joins TRBV5-1 to TRBJ2-5; perhaps TRBD1 as D (7 bases). This CDR3 region has 16 residues. The ends were cut back, 4 bases at V and 6 bases at J, with 22 bases in the middle. Germline lookup yields CDR1 SGHRS and CDR2 YFSETQ. The CDR3 DNA reads as TGCGCCAGCAGCCCGACTTTTGGAGGGGGCCAGCAGACCCAGTACTTC. It codes for CASSPTFGGGQQTQYF.

The chain joins TRBV7-8 to TRBJ1-5; 7 bases align to TRBD1. V shed 4 bases, J shed 0 bases, and the junction held 15 bases outside the gene matches. The germline V gene encodes CDR1 SGHVS and CDR2 FQNEAQ. The CDR3 is made up of 19 amino acids. The CDR3 DNA sequence: TGTGCCAGCAGCTCTCAACGACAGGGAGAGGTCCCTAGCAATCAGCCCCAGCATTTT. The encoded protein is CASSSQRQGEVPSNQPQHF.

The CDR3 nucleotides are TGTGCCAGCAGCGTCTCAGGGGGCTTGGAGCAGTTCTTC. This sequence encodes CASSVSGGLEQFF. This chain joins TRBV9 and TRBJ2-1; 8 positions agree with TRBD1. The V gene end was trimmed by 2 bases and the J gene end by 10 bases; junction bases not matched to a gene: 5. The CDR3 spans 13 residues. Germline V lookup: CDR1 SGDLS, CDR2 YYNGEE.

The chain recombines TRBV30 with TRBJ1-3; D call uncertain. The CDR3 contains 15 residues. Germline values: CDR1 GTSNPN, CDR2 SVGIG (reference sequence). The V end was cut by 0 bases, the J end by 0 bases, with 9 bases between. The CDR3 spells CAWSVHRNSGNTIYF. CDR3 coding DNA: TGTGCCTGGAGTGTACACCGAAACTCTGGAAACACCATATATTTT.

This chain uses TRBV18 with TRBJ2-7, with 8 bases fitting TRBD1. Unmatched junction bases numbered 7, after V lost 4 bases and J lost 2 bases. This CDR3 spans 15 amino acids. From germline, CDR1 is KGHSH and CDR2 LQKENI. The CDR3 is CASSLIRQGTYEQYF. The CDR3 DNA is TGTGCCAGCTCACTTATTAGACAGGGGACCTACGAGCAGTACTTC.